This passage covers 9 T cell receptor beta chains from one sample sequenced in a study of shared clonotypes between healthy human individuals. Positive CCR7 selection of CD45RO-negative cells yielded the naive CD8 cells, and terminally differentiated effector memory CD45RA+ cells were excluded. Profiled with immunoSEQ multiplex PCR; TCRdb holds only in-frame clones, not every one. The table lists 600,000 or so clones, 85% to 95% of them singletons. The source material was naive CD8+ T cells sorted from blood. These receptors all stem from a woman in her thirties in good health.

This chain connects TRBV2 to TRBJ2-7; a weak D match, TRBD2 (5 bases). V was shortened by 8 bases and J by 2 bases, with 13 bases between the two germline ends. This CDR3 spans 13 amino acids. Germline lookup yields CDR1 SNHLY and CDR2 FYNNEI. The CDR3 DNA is TGTGCCAGCTCCTGGGTGCGGGCCTACGAGCAGTACTTC. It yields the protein CASSWVRAYEQYF.

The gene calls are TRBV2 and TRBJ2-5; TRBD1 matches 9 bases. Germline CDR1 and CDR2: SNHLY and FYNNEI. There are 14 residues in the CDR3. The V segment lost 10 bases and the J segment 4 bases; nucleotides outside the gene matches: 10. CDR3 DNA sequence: TGTGCCACCTCCCCGAAGACAGGGGGAGAGACCCAGTACTTC. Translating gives CATSPKTGGETQYF.

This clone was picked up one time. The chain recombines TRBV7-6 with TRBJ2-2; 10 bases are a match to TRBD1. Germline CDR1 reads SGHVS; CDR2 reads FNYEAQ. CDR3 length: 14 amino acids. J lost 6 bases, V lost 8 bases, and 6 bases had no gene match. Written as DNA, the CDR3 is TGTGCCAGCGGCCGGGACAGGGGCGCCGGGGAGCTGTTTTTT. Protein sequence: CASGRDRGAGELFF.

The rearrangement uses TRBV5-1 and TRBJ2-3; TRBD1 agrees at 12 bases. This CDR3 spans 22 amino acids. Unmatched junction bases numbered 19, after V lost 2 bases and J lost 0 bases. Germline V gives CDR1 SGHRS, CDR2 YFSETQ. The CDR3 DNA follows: TGCGCCAGCAGCTTCGACGCCTCTGGGGACAGGGGGCGGCCGAAGAGCACAGATACGCAGTATTTT. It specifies CASSFDASGDRGRPKSTDTQYF.

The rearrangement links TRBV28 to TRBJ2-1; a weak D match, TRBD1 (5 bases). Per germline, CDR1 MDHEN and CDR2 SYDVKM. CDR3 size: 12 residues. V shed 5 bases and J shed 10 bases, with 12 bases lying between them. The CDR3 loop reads CASSNRPQEQFF. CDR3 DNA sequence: TGTGCCAGCAGTAACAGGCCCCAGGAGCAGTTCTTC.

CDR3 loop: CASSILAGGQGEQFF. The CDR3 DNA is TGTGCCAGCAGTATCCTAGCGGGAGGGCAGGGTGAGCAGTTCTTC. The V gene is TRBV27, the J gene TRBJ2-1, with 12 bases fitting TRBD2. CDR1 is MNHEY and CDR2 is SMNVEV in the germline V gene (reference sequence). The CDR3 spans 15 residues. V dropped 5 bases and J dropped 9; count of bases not matched to a gene: 8.

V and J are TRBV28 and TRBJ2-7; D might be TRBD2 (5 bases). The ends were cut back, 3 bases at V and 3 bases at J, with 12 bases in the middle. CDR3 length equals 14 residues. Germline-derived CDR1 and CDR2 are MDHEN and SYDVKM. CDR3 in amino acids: CASSFGLALYEQYF. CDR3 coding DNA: TGTGCCAGCAGTTTTGGGCTAGCACTCTACGAGCAGTACTTC.

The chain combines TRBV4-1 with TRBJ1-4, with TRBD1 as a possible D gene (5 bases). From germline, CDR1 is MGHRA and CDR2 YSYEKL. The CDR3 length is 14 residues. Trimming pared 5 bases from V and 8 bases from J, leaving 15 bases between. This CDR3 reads CASSYTGLGEKLFF. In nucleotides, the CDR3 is TGCGCCAGCAGCTATACAGGCCTTGGGGAAAAACTGTTTTTT.

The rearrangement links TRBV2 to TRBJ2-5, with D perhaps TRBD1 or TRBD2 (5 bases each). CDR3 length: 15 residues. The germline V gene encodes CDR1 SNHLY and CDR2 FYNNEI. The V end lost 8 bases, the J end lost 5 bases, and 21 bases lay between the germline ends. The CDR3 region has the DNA TGTGCCAGCCAAGAGAGTGGGGGAAAACGGGAGACCCAGTACTTC. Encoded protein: CASQESGGKRETQYF. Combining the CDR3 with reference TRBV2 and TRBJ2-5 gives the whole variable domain EPEVTQTPSHQVTQMGQEVILRCVPISNHLYFYWYRQILGQKVEFLVSFYNNEISEKSEIFDDQFSVERPDGSNFTLKIRSTKLEDSAMYFCASQESGGKRETQYFGPGTRLLVL.